Listed below are T cell receptor beta chains from one sample, sequenced in a study of blood T cell repertoires in COVID-19. The assay was immunoSEQ multiplex PCR, and TCRdb's table has in-frame clones only and misses some. The data show around 200,000 clones, 84% seen once. Sequences were obtained from peripheral blood. These receptors came from a woman in her sixties or seventies with COVID-19, enrolled during active disease. CDR3s include the opening cysteine and the closing phenylalanine or tryptophan. A D gene is named only where the DNA matches it firmly. Rows may omit the clone size; those that give it use once, few, many or a size class.

V,D,size,J,CDR3,DNA
TRBV19,NA,NA,TRBJ1-2,CASAAAGGGNYGYTF,TGTGCCAGTGCCGCTGCGGGGGGAGGTAACTATGGCTACACCTTC
TRBV19,TRBD2,NA,TRBJ2-5,CASSISRSGTSGKETQYF,TGTGCCAGTAGTATATCTAGGTCCGGGACTAGCGGAAAAGAGACCCAGTACTTC
TRBV11-2,NA,NA,TRBJ1-4,CASSFFANEKLFF,TGTGCCAGCAGCTTTTTCGCTAATGAAAAACTGTTTTTT
TRBV29-1,NA,NA,TRBJ1-2,CSVRTVGNGYTF,TGCAGCGTCCGGACTGTCGGTAATGGCTACACCTTC
TRBV19,TRBD2,NA,TRBJ2-1,CASDFTSGVYNEQFF,TGTGCCAGTGACTTTACTAGCGGGGTATACAATGAGCAGTTCTTC
TRBV11-2,NA,NA,TRBJ1-2,CASSLEMGANGYTF,TGTGCCAGCAGCTTAGAGATGGGGGCGAATGGCTACACCTTC
TRBV7-9,TRBD1,few,TRBJ1-1,CASSKGGTGDEAFF,TGTGCCAGCAGTAAAGGCGGGACAGGAGATGAAGCTTTCTTT
TRBV19,NA,NA,TRBJ1-5,CASNWAGKSNQPQHF,TGTGCCAGTAATTGGGCAGGGAAGAGCAATCAGCCCCAGCATTTT
TRBV5-1,NA,once,TRBJ2-3,CASSLAGGRTDTQYF,TGCGCCAGCAGCTTGGCCGGGGGTCGAACAGATACGCAGTATTTT
TRBV15,TRBD1,NA,TRBJ1-2,CATSTTGTGGHGYTF,TGTGCCACCAGCACAACAGGGACAGGGGGCCATGGCTACACCTTC
TRBV6-5,TRBD1,NA,TRBJ2-7,CASRNRGASYEQYF,TGTGCCAGCAGGAACAGGGGGGCTTCCTACGAGCAGTACTTC
TRBV7-6,TRBD2,NA,TRBJ2-3,CASSFSGASEDTQYF,TGTGCCAGCAGCTTTAGCGGGGCCTCAGAAGATACGCAGTATTTT
TRBV18,NA,NA,TRBJ1-4,CASSSGLGEKLFF,TGTGCCAGCTCATCGGGACTTGGTGAAAAACTGTTTTTT
TRBV3-1/TRBV3-2,NA,NA,TRBJ1-3,CASSPRGGTGNTIYF,TGTGCCAGCAGCCCGCGAGGTGGCACCGGAAACACCATATATTTT
TRBV10-3,NA,NA,TRBJ2-5,CAISVGGETQYF,TGTGCCATCAGTGTCGGGGGAGAGACCCAGTACTTC
TRBV29-1,NA,NA,TRBJ1-3,CSVVSAGNTIYF,TGCAGCGTTGTCTCGGCTGGAAACACCATATATTTT
TRBV11-3,TRBD2,NA,TRBJ2-5,CASSSAGLPGETQYF,TGTGCCAGCAGCTCCGCGGGACTACCCGGGGAGACCCAGTACTTC
TRBV10-2,NA,NA,TRBJ1-2,CASSESTGRYGYTF,TGCGCCAGCAGTGAGTCGACGGGTCGCTATGGCTACACCTTC
TRBV21-1,NA,NA,TRBJ1-4,CASSLPAGADEKLFF,TGTGCCAGCAGCCTACCGGCGGGGGCGGATGAAAAACTGTTTTTT
TRBV28,NA,NA,TRBJ1-2,CASSGAGAGVYYGYTF,TGTGCCAGCAGTGGGGCCGGCGCGGGAGTCTACTATGGCTACACCTTC
TRBV27,NA,NA,TRBJ2-3,CASSPRGRAPDTQYF,TGTGCCAGCAGCCCCAGGGGCAGGGCCCCAGATACGCAGTATTTT
TRBV10-2,TRBD1,once,TRBJ1-1,CASRDRGWGKAFF,TGCGCCAGCAGGGACAGGGGATGGGGAAAAGCTTTCTTT
TRBV29-1,NA,NA,TRBJ2-7,CSVAGTSSGAYEQYF,TGCAGCGTTGCGGGGACATCTAGCGGTGCCTACGAGCAGTACTTC
TRBV3-1/TRBV3-2,TRBD2,NA,TRBJ2-1,CASSPAGEEQFF,TGTGCCAGCAGCCCCGCGGGGGAGGAGCAGTTCTTC
TRBV30,TRBD1,NA,TRBJ1-2,CAWSKKPGQGADGYTF,TGTGCCTGGAGCAAAAAACCGGGACAGGGGGCGGATGGCTACACCTTC
TRBV19,TRBD1,NA,TRBJ1-5,CASSGQGDQPQHF,TGTGCCAGTAGTGGACAGGGCGATCAGCCCCAGCATTTT
TRBV9,TRBD2,NA,TRBJ2-1,CASSLRDLGEGEQFF,TGTGCCAGCAGCTTACGGGACTTGGGGGAGGGTGAGCAGTTCTTC
TRBV6-6,NA,NA,TRBJ1-1,CASKHLRTAQNTEAFF,TGTGCCAGCAAGCACCTAAGGACAGCTCAGAACACTGAAGCTTTCTTT
TRBV7-3,TRBD1,NA,TRBJ2-1,CASSVDRDNEQFF,TGTGCCAGCAGCGTCGACAGGGATAATGAGCAGTTCTTC
TRBV7-6,NA,NA,TRBJ1-1,CASSLEVGRGEAFF,TGTGCCAGCAGCTTAGAAGTTGGACGGGGTGAAGCTTTCTTT
TRBV6-5,NA,NA,TRBJ1-2,CASMHSAGGYTF,TGTGCCAGCATGCACTCTGCGGGGGGCTACACCTTC
TRBV28,TRBD1,once,TRBJ1-2,CASRLTGGRGYGYTF,TGTGCCAGCAGATTGACAGGGGGCAGGGGGTATGGCTACACCTTC
TRBV5-1,NA,NA,TRBJ2-1,CASTLGGPSNEQFF,TGCGCCAGCACCCTCGGAGGGCCCAGCAATGAGCAGTTCTTC
TRBV4-2,NA,once,TRBJ2-1,CASSQDSGFGEQFF,TGTGCCAGCAGCCAGGATTCAGGGTTCGGTGAGCAGTTCTTC
TRBV18,TRBD1,once,TRBJ2-4,CASSPGTGENIQYF,TGTGCCAGCTCCCCCGGGACAGGGGAAAACATTCAGTACTTC
TRBV5-5,NA,NA,TRBJ1-2,CASSPPGDYRYGYTF,TGTGCCAGCAGCCCACCTGGGGACTACCGCTATGGCTACACCTTC
TRBV25-1,NA,NA,TRBJ1-2,CASSESGYQNYGYTF,TGTGCCAGCAGTGAATCAGGCTACCAAAACTATGGCTACACCTTC
TRBV6-5,NA,NA,TRBJ2-7,CASSNTGYEQYF,TGTGCCAGCAGTAACACAGGGTACGAGCAGTACTTC
TRBV6-6,NA,NA,TRBJ1-2,CASRATGGSYGYTF,TGTGCCAGCAGGGCCACAGGAGGGAGCTATGGCTACACCTTC
TRBV20-1,TRBD1,NA,TRBJ1-1,CSVSDREAFF,TGCAGTGTTTCGGACAGGGAAGCTTTCTTT
TRBV6-5,TRBD2,NA,TRBJ2-2,CASSVSGKGTGELFF,TGTGCCAGCAGCGTTAGCGGGAAAGGCACCGGGGAGCTGTTTTTT
TRBV5-1,TRBD2,NA,TRBJ2-2,CASGLRGDTGELFF,TGCGCCAGCGGACTCCGGGGGGATACCGGGGAGCTGTTTTTT
TRBV5-8,NA,NA,TRBJ1-4,CASSLEGRGHEKLFF,TGTGCCAGCAGCTTGGAGGGAAGGGGCCATGAAAAACTGTTTTTT
TRBV4-1,NA,once,TRBJ1-5,CASSQVSVGNQPQHF,TGCGCCAGCAGCCAAGTGAGTGTGGGCAATCAGCCCCAGCATTTT
TRBV6-5,TRBD2,NA,TRBJ2-6,CASSRGELSVLTF,TGTGCCAGCAGTCGGGGGGAGTTGAGCGTCCTGACTTTC
TRBV29-1,TRBD1,NA,TRBJ2-2,CSVGGQGHNTGELFF,TGCAGCGTTGGGGGACAGGGGCATAACACCGGGGAGCTGTTTTTT
TRBV7-7,TRBD1,NA,TRBJ2-7,CASSPAGGRYEQYF,TGTGCTAGCAGCCCCGCAGGGGGCCGCTACGAGCAGTACTTC
TRBV20-1,TRBD2,few,TRBJ2-7,CSASGATSGSYEQYF,TGCAGTGCTAGTGGAGCCACTAGCGGGAGCTACGAGCAGTACTTC
TRBV3-1/TRBV3-2,TRBD2,NA,TRBJ2-4,CASSQLGTSGTIAKNIQYF,TGTGCCAGCAGCCAACTCGGGACTAGCGGGACTATAGCCAAAAACATTCAGTACTTC
TRBV24-1,TRBD1,once,TRBJ2-1,CATSDLGGTGSYNEQFF,TGTGCCACCAGTGATTTGGGGGGGACAGGGTCCTACAATGAGCAGTTCTTC
TRBV2,NA,few,TRBJ2-3,CASSTTGFDTQYF,TGTGCCAGCAGTACAACAGGGTTCGATACGCAGTATTTT
TRBV7-9,NA,NA,TRBJ1-2,CASSFTTVGQGFANYGYTF,TGTGCCAGCAGCTTTACCACGGTGGGGCAGGGATTCGCGAACTATGGCTACACCTTC
TRBV5-6,TRBD1,NA,TRBJ2-2,CASSLPGQGVPGELFF,TGTGCCAGCAGCCTGCCGGGACAGGGAGTTCCCGGGGAGCTGTTTTTT
TRBV5-1,NA,NA,TRBJ2-3,CASSLGQPGSDTQYF,TGCGCCAGCAGCTTGGGACAGCCTGGGTCAGATACGCAGTATTTT
TRBV7-8,NA,few,TRBJ2-7,CASSLGELSYEQYF,TGTGCCAGCAGCTTAGGGGAGTTATCCTACGAGCAGTACTTC
TRBV24-1,NA,NA,TRBJ1-2,CATSDFGRVANYGYTF,TGTGCCACCAGTGATTTCGGCAGGGTAGCTAACTATGGCTACACCTTC
TRBV28,NA,few,TRBJ2-2,CASRDTVGPGELFF,TGTGCCAGCAGGGACACGGTTGGGCCCGGGGAGCTGTTTTTT